This T cell receptor (beta chain) derives from a study of blood T cell repertoires in COVID-19. TCRdb's table, derived via immunoSEQ multiplex PCR, lists solely in-frame clones and lacks some. Of approximately 160,000 clones listed, about 86% are singletons. The V and J ends lost 0 bases and 5 bases respectively, with 12 bases between them. Germline CDR1 KGHDR, CDR2 SFDVKD. The CDR3 has 15 amino acids. The source of this sequence is a man aged 45-65 years with active or convalescent COVID-19. The chain uses TRBV24-1 and TRBJ2-5; TRBD2 might be the D (5 bases). Material: peripheral blood. The CDR3 here is CATSDLQAGLETQYF. DNA of the CDR3: TGTGCCACCAGTGATTTGCAGGCGGGTCTGGAGACCCAGTACTTC.